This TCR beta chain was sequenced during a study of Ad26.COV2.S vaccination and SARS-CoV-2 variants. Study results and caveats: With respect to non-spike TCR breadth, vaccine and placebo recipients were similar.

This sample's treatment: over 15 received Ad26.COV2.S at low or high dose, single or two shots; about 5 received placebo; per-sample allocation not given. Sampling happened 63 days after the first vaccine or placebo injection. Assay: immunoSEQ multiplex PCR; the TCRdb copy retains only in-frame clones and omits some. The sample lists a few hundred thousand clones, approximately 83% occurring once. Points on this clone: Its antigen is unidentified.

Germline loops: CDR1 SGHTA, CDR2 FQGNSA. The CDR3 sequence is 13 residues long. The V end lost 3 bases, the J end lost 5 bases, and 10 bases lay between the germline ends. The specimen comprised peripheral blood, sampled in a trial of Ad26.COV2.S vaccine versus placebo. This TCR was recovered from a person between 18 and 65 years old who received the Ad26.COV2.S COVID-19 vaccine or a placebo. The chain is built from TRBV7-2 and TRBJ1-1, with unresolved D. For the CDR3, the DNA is TGTGCCAGCAGCTTCGGGGTAGGGACTGAAGCTTTCTTT. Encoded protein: CASSFGVGTEAFF.